This TCR beta chain emerged from a study of shared clonotypes between healthy human individuals. Trimming removed 2 bases from V and 3 bases from J, with 12 bases in between. The CDR3 sequence is 14 residues long. In germline, CDR1 is SGHRS, CDR2 YFSETQ. Overall study results and limits: Apart from blood, nothing was sampled; tissue repertoires likely differ.

Comments on this clone: No antigen is known for it. The identical CDR3 is also encoded by other nucleotide sequences in the sample.

Assay: immunoSEQ multiplex PCR; the TCRdb copy retains only in-frame clones and omits some. The data contain more than 550,000 clones, 72% of them singletons. The sample was memory CD4+ T cells sorted from blood. Subset: CD45RA-negative fraction. This chain joins TRBV5-1 and TRBJ2-7, with unresolved D. This sequence originates from a woman in her twenties or thirties in good health. CDR3 sequence: CASSLSGRYYEQYF. The CDR3 DNA reads as TGCGCCAGCAGCTTAAGTGGACGGTACTACGAGCAGTACTTC.